Below are 3 T cell receptor beta chains sequenced from a single sample in a study of blood T cell repertoires in COVID-19. Sequencing used immunoSEQ multiplex PCR; TCRdb keeps in-frame clones, though not all of them. Counted here are more than 250,000 clones, roughly nine tenths occurring once; the ten biggest clones make up 18%. What was sequenced was PBMCs or T cells enriched from blood (not recorded which). Receptor source: a woman aged 25 to 39 who had recovered from COVID-19.

The chain combines TRBV10-1 with TRBJ1-1; D might be TRBD1 (6 bases). CDR3 length: 14 residues. Germline V gives CDR1 WNHNN, CDR2 SYGVQD (reference sequence). Trimming stripped 7 bases from V and 2 bases from J, with 14 bases between. CDR3 residues: CASTRTALNTEAFF. The CDR3 nucleotides read TGCGCCAGCACCAGGACAGCGCTAAACACTGAAGCTTTCTTT.

The chain recombines TRBV4-1 with TRBJ1-2, with D possibly being TRBD1 (5 bases). The CDR3 consists of 14 residues. Trimming shortened V by 0 bases and J by 8 bases, and 13 bases separated the two germline ends. Germline values: CDR1 MGHRA, CDR2 YSYEKL. Here the CDR3 DNA reads TGCGCCAGCAGCCAAGATCTACAGGCGATGGGCTACACCTTC. This encodes CASSQDLQAMGYTF.

Written as DNA, the CDR3 is TGCAGCGTTGAGGGGGAGGCCGGGGAGCTGTTTTTT. Translated, it gives CSVEGEAGELFF. The rearrangement uses TRBV29-1 and TRBJ2-2; D possibly corresponds to TRBD2 (6 bases). The germline gives CDR1 SQVTM, CDR2 ANQGSEA. The CDR3 sequence is 12 residues long. Trimming shortened V by 3 bases and J by 6 bases, and 8 bases separated the two germline ends.